This T cell receptor beta chain emerged from a study of vaccination and CD4 T cells after COVID-19. Findings and caveats of the study: Although the median of SARS-CoV-2-reactive clonotypes rose from around 20 to 38, the change was not significant.

Turning to this clonotype: Its antigen is as yet unknown.

Deletions cut 4 bases from V and 0 bases from J, with 6 bases between. The CDR3 has 13 residues. In germline, CDR1 is WNHNN, CDR2 SYGVQD (reference sequence). With the Oncomine TCR Beta short-read assay, DNA from cultured CD4+ T cells was sequenced. It was cultured CD4+ T cells from which genomic DNA was extracted. One entry per CDR3 protein results from TCRdb running MiXCR on the PCR reads. The sample carries several thousand distinct CDR3 sequences, around 26% recorded once. As to treatment: approximately 9-day PBMC culture with coronavirus spike peptide pools or control peptides (ViraFEST assay). Before the COVID-19 pandemic (2011-2018), CD4+ T cells were obtained from the unexposed donor. Four cold-coronavirus spikes and SARS-CoV-2 S/N served to probe CD4+ T cells taken from unexposed donors, cells permitting.

The receptor comes from a human donor in good health. This sequence joins TRBV10-1 and TRBJ2-5; D is perhaps TRBD1 (5 bases). Sequenced sample: CD4+ T cells from blood, cultured in vitro. The CDR3 here is CASSGQYQETQYF. The CDR3 DNA reads as TGCGCCAGCAGTGGACAGTACCAAGAGACCCAGTACTTC.